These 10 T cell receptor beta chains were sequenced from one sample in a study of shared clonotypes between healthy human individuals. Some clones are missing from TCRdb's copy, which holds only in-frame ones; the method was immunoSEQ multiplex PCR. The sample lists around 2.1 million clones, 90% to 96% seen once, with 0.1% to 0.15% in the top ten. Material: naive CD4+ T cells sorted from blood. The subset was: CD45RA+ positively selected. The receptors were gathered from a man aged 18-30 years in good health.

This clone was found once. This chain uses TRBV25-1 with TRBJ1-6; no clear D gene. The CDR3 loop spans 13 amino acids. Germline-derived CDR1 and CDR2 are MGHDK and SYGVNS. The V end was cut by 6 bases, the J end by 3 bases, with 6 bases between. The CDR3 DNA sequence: TGTGCCAGCAGCCCGGACTATAATTCACCCCTCCACTTT. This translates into CASSPDYNSPLHF.

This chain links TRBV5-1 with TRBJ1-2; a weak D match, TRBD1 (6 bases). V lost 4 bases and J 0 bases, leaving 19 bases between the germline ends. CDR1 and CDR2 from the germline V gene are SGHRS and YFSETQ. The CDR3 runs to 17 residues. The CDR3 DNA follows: TGCGCCAGCAGCGCCGGGGGCTACGGAGGTTCTAACTATGGCTACACCTTC. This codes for CASSAGGYGGSNYGYTF. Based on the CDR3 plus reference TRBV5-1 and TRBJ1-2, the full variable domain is KAGVTQTPRYLIKTRGQQVTLSCSPISGHRSVSWYQQTPGQGLQFLFEYFSETQRNKGNFPGRFSGRQFSNSRSEMNVSTLELGDSALYLCASSAGGYGGSNYGYTFGSGTRLTVV.

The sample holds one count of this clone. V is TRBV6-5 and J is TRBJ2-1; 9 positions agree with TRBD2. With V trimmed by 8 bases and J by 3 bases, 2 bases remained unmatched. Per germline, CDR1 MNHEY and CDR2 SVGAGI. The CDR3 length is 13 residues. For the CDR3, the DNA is TGTGCCAGCCGACTAGCGGTCTACAATGAGCAGTTCTTC. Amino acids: CASRLAVYNEQFF.

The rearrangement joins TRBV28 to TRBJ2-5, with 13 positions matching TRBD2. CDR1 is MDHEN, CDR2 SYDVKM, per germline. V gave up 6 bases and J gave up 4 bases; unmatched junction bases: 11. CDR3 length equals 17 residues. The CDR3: CASRRPRLAGGRETQYF. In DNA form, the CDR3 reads TGTGCCAGCAGGCGACCCCGACTAGCGGGGGGCCGAGAGACCCAGTACTTC.

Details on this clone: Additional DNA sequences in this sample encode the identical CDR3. As DNA, the CDR3 is TGTGCCAGCAGTCGATCCGGGACAGGGGGAAATCAGCCCCAGCATTTT. This gives the protein CASSRSGTGGNQPQHF. This chain connects TRBV28 to TRBJ1-5; 11 bases are a match to TRBD1. The CDR3 is made up of 16 amino acids. J gave up 4 bases and V 5 bases, and 7 bases lay outside the gene matches. The germline gives CDR1 MDHEN, CDR2 SYDVKM.

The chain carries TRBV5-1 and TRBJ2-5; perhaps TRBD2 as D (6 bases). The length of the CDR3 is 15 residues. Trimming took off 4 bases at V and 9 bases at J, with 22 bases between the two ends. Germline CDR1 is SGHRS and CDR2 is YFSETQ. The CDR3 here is CASSLFRDSNAAQYF. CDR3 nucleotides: TGCGCCAGCAGCCTATTCCGGGACTCAAATGCGGCCCAGTACTTC.

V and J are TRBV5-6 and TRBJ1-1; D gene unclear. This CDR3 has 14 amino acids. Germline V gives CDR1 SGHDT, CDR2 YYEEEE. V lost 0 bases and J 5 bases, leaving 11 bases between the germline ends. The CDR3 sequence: CASSLGGMGTEAFF. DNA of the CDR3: TGTGCCAGCAGCTTGGGCGGGATGGGGACTGAAGCTTTCTTT.

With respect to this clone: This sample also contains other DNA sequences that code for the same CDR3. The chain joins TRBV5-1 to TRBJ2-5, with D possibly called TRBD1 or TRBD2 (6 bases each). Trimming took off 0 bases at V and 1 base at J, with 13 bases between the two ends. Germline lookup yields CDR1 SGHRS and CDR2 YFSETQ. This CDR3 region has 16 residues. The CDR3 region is CASSLEGRGGQETQYF. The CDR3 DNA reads TGCGCCAGCAGCTTGGAAGGCAGGGGAGGCCAAGAGACCCAGTACTTC.

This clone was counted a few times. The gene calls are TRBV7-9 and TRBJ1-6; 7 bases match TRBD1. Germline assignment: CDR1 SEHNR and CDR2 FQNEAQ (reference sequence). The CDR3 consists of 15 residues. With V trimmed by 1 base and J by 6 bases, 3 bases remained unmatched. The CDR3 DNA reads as TGTGCCAGCAGCTTAGACAGGGGAGGTAATTCACCCCTCCACTTT. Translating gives CASSLDRGGNSPLHF.

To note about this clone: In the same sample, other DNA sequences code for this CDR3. Here the CDR3 reads CASSLQGDQPQHF. CDR3 nucleotides: TGTGCCAGCAGCCTACAGGGGGATCAGCCCCAGCATTTT. The chain couples TRBV7-2 to TRBJ1-5, with 8 nucleotides matching TRBD1. The CDR3 totals 13 residues. CDR1 is SGHTA and CDR2 is FQGNSA in the germline V gene. The trim removed 5 bases at V and 5 bases at J, leaving 2 bases unmatched.